Each of the 11 T cell receptor beta chains below was sequenced from the same sample in a study of cytomegalovirus exposure and HLA in healthy donors. PCR involved 60 Vbeta and 13 Jbeta primers. Clones were sequenced by immunoSEQ multiplex PCR, and TCRdb holds only the in-frame ones, with some missing. This table has 90,000 to 150,000 clones, 73% appearing once. Source material: PBMCs. Every receptor here comes from a woman in her 40s in good health and CMV-seronegative.

CDR3 region: CASSLTSDTQYF. DNA of the CDR3: TGCGCCAGCAGCTTGACTTCGGATACGCAGTATTTT. The gene calls are TRBV5-1 and TRBJ2-3; D ambiguous. Germline-derived CDR1 and CDR2 are SGHRS and YFSETQ. The length of the CDR3 is 12 residues. V was pared by 1 base and J by 6 bases, with 6 bases between.

This clone was recorded a few times. This chain's CDR3 is CASSISADRKNTEAFF. CDR3 bases: TGTGCCAGTAGTATATCCGCCGACAGAAAGAACACTGAAGCTTTCTTT. V and J are TRBV19 and TRBJ1-1; D possibly corresponds to TRBD1 (5 bases). Germline V gene lookup returns CDR1 LNHDA and CDR2 SQIVND (reference sequence). The CDR3 contains 16 residues. Trimming removed 2 bases from V and 1 base from J, with 14 bases in between. Variable domain in full (rest from reference TRBV19 and TRBJ1-1): DGGITQSPKYLFRKEGQNVTLSCEQNLNHDAMYWYRQDPGQGLRLIYYSQIVNDFQKGDIAEGYSVSREKKESFPLTVTSAQKNPTAFYLCASSISADRKNTEAFFGQGTRLTVV.

This chain uses TRBV7-8 with TRBJ2-2; the D is unclear. Trimming cost V 5 bases and J 2 bases, with 6 bases left between them. This CDR3 spans 13 amino acids. Germline CDR1 reads SGHVS; CDR2 reads FQNEAQ. This CDR3 reads CASSQLNTGELFF. The CDR3 bases are TGTGCCAGCAGCCAACTTAACACCGGGGAGCTGTTTTTT.

The V and J genes are TRBV2 and TRBJ1-5; 8 bases are a match to TRBD1. The CDR3 is 15 residues long. With 8 bases clipped from V and 7 bases from J, the junction kept 13 bases outside the gene matches. Looked up from germline, CDR1 is SNHLY and CDR2 is FYNNEI. This CDR3 reads CASGRPQGAGQPQHF. The DNA of the CDR3 is TGTGCCAGCGGGCGACCCCAGGGGGCGGGCCAGCCCCAGCATTTT.

The CDR3 region has the DNA TGTGCCAGCAGCTTAGCGGGGGTACAGGGTGGCAATCAGCCCCAGCATTTT. Protein: CASSLAGVQGGNQPQHF. The chain links TRBV7-2 to TRBJ1-5; a possible D gene is TRBD1 (6 bases). With 0 bases removed from V and 2 bases from J, the gap between germline ends came to 14 bases. CDR1 and CDR2 (germline): SGHTA, FQGNSA. CDR3 size: 17 residues.

This chain uses TRBV13 with TRBJ2-2; 11 bases match TRBD1. The length of the CDR3 is 16 residues. Germline V gene data show CDR1 as PRHDT and CDR2 as FYEKMQ (reference sequence). The V gene end was trimmed by 4 bases and the J gene end by 5 bases; junction bases not matched to a gene: 6. The CDR3 nucleotides read TGTGCCAGCAGCTCAACCGGGACAGGGGGAACCGGGGAGCTGTTTTTT. It translates to CASSSTGTGGTGELFF. The full variable domain, rest sourced from reference TRBV13 and TRBJ2-2, is AAGVIQSPRHLIKEKRETATLKCYPIPRHDTVYWYQQGPGQDPQFLISFYEKMQSDKGSIPDRFSAQQFSDYHSELNMSSLELGDSALYFCASSSTGTGGTGELFFGEGSRLTVL.

The chain joins TRBV2 to TRBJ2-3; 12 bases map to TRBD2. CDR3 length equals 15 residues. The J segment lost 11 bases and the V segment lost 5 bases, leaving 11 bases of the junction unmatched. Germline V gene sequence: CDR1 SNHLY, CDR2 FYNNEI. The CDR3 loop reads CASSQTSGSPHGQYF. CDR3 sequence (DNA): TGTGCCAGCAGTCAGACTAGCGGGAGCCCCCATGGGCAGTATTTT.

V is TRBV10-3 and J is TRBJ2-1; the match to TRBD2 covers 8 bases. CDR1 ENHRY and CDR2 SYGVKD come from the germline V gene. This CDR3 is built from 15 residues. The junction had 10 bases not matched to a gene; V was cut back by 4 bases and J by 8 bases. The DNA of the CDR3 is TGTGCCATCAGTGTTGGAACGGGAGGGGTGGATGAGCAGTTCTTC. Protein sequence: CAISVGTGGVDEQFF.

V gene TRBV6-6 combines with J gene TRBJ1-1, with 9 bases aligning to TRBD1. Germline values: CDR1 MNHNY, CDR2 SVGAGI (reference sequence). V trimming: 6 bases; J trimming: 1 base; junction bases outside the gene matches: 6. This CDR3 contains 15 residues. The CDR3 DNA is TGTGCCAGCAGAACCGGGACAGGGTGGAACACTGAAGCTTTCTTT. Its translation: CASRTGTGWNTEAFF.

This clone has a handful of counts. This chain joins TRBV11-3 and TRBJ1-2; 7 positions match TRBD1. V shed 5 bases, J shed 7 bases, and the junction held 22 bases outside the gene matches. The CDR3 spans 18 residues. In germline, CDR1 is SGHNT, CDR2 YENEEA. Here the CDR3 DNA reads TGTGCCAGCAGCCCCCAGGGGGTCGGGCAGGGGTTACTCTTTGGCTACACCTTC. The encoded protein is CASSPQGVGQGLLFGYTF.

The CDR3 spells CASSRPGGGGQPQHF. CDR3 sequence (DNA): TGTGCCAGCAGCCGGCCGGGGGGGGGCGGTCAGCCCCAGCATTTT. This chain links TRBV7-2 with TRBJ1-5, with a possible D match to TRBD1 (6 bases). Between the trimmed V and J ends, which lost 5 bases and 6 bases, there was a span of 17 bases. The CDR3 consists of 15 residues. Germline CDR1 reads SGHTA; CDR2 reads FQGNSA.